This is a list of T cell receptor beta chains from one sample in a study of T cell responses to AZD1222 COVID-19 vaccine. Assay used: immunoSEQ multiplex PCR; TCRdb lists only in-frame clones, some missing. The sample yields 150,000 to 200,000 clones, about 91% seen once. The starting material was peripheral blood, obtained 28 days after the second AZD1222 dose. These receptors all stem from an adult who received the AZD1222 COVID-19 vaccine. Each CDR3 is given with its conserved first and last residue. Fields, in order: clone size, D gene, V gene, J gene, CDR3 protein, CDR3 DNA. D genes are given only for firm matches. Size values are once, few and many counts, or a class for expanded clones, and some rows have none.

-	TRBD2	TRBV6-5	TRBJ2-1	CASSPSGGPYNEQFF	TGTGCCAGCAGTCCCAGCGGGGGACCTTACAATGAGCAGTTCTTC
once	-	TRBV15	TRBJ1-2	CATYQLRGGYTF	TGTGCCACCTATCAGCTGCGGGGGGGCTACACCTTC
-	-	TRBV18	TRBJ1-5	CASSMAGGDQPQHF	TGTGCCAGCTCTATGGCGGGGGGGGATCAGCCCCAGCATTTT
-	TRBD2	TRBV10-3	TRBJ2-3	CAIGPAGDLRHTQYF	TGTGCCATCGGACCGGCGGGGGACCTCAGACATACGCAGTATTTT
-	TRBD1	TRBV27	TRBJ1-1	CASSFDRGRGVAFF	TGTGCCAGCAGTTTCGACAGGGGGCGCGGGGTAGCTTTCTTT
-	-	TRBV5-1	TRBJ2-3	CASSEASTQYF	TGCGCCAGCAGCGAGGCGAGTACGCAGTATTTT
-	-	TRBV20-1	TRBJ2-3	CSVILGDTQYF	TGCAGTGTCATATTGGGGGATACGCAGTATTTT
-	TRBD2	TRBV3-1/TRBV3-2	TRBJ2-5	CASSRPGLAGQETQYF	TGTGCCAGCAGCCGGCCTGGACTAGCGGGACAAGAGACCCAGTACTTC
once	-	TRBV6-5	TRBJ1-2	CASTPDISGYTF	TGTGCCAGCACGCCTGACATCTCGGGCTACACCTTC
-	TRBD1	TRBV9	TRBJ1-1	CASSVGTGTEAFF	TGTGCCAGCAGCGTAGGGACAGGCACTGAAGCTTTCTTT
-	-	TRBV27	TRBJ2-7	CASSPQGSEQYF	TGTGCCAGCAGTCCTCAGGGTTCCGAGCAGTACTTC
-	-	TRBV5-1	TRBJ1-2	CASSSGSQGYGYTF	TGCGCCAGCAGCTCGGGCTCCCAAGGCTATGGCTACACCTTC
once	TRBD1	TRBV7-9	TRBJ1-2	CASSVSTGSYGYTF	TGTGCCAGCAGCGTATCGACAGGGTCCTATGGCTACACCTTC
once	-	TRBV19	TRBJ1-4	CASSIDLDAKKLFF	TGTGCCAGTAGTATAGATCTGGACGCAAAAAAACTGTTTTTT
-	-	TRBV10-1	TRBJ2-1	CASSENEGNEQFF	TGCGCCAGCAGTGAGAACGAGGGCAATGAGCAGTTCTTC
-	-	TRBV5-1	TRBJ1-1	CASSAGARTEAFF	TGCGCCAGCAGTGCGGGGGCGAGGACTGAAGCTTTCTTT
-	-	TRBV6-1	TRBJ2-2	CASSEWVGLNTGELFF	TGTGCCAGCAGTGAATGGGTAGGGTTGAACACCGGGGAGCTGTTTTTT
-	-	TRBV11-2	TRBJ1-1	CASSLVRFAEAFF	TGTGCCAGCAGCTTAGTCCGTTTTGCTGAAGCTTTCTTT
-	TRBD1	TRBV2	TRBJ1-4	CASSGRTGPNEKLFF	TGTGCCAGCAGTGGACGGACAGGGCCGAATGAAAAACTGTTTTTT
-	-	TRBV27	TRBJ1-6	CASSLGIPKNSPLHF	TGTGCCAGCAGTTTAGGGATACCTAAGAATTCACCCCTCCACTTT
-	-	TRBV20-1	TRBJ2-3	CSASAWATTDTQYF	TGCAGTGCTAGTGCCTGGGCCACTACAGATACGCAGTATTTT
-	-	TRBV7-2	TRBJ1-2	CASSLAPGNYGYTF	TGTGCCAGCAGCTTAGCGCCTGGGAACTATGGCTACACCTTC
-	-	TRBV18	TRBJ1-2	CASSPVQTGGYTF	TGTGCCAGCTCACCTGTTCAGACGGGGGGCTACACCTTC
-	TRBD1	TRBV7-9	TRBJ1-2	CASSSTWTGNNYGYTF	TGTGCCAGCAGCTCGACGTGGACAGGGAATAACTATGGCTACACCTTC
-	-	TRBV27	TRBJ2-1	CASSRSYNEQFF	TGTGCCAGCAGCCGGTCCTACAATGAGCAGTTCTTC
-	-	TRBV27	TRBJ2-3	CASSLGHGTRLGTDTQYF	TGTGCCAGCAGTCTTGGGCACGGGACCCGGCTCGGCACAGATACGCAGTATTTT
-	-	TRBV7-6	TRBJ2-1	CASSLGRTHEQFF	TGTGCCAGCAGCTTAGGGCGGACCCACGAGCAGTTCTTC
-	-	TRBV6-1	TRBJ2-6	CASSDLQGGGANVLTF	TGTGCCAGCAGTGACCTGCAGGGTGGTGGGGCCAACGTCCTGACTTTC
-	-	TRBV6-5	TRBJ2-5	CASSKLTEETQYF	TGTGCCAGCAGTAAGTTAACGGAAGAGACCCAGTACTTC
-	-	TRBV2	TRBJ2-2	CASSLTGTGELFF	TGTGCCAGCAGTTTAACAGGAACCGGGGAGCTGTTTTTT
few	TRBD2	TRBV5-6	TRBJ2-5	CASSFPGGRETQYF	TGTGCCAGCAGCTTCCCGGGGGGGCGGGAGACCCAGTACTTC
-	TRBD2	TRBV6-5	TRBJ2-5	CASSTSGGSQETQYF	TGTGCCAGCAGTACCAGCGGGGGGTCCCAAGAGACCCAGTACTTC
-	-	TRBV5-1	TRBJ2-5	CASSPPIVQGGETQYF	TGCGCCAGCAGCCCCCCGATTGTTCAGGGGGGAGAGACCCAGTACTTC
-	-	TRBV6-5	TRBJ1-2	CASSYSILAGGYTF	TGTGCCAGCAGTTACTCTATCCTGGCGGGTGGCTACACCTTC
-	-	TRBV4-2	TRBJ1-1	CASSQGGGTAEAFF	TGTGCCAGCAGCCAAGGAGGAGGAACGGCTGAAGCTTTCTTT
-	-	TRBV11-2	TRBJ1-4	CASSVGEGPNINEKLFF	TGTGCCAGCAGCGTAGGGGAGGGGCCAAACATTAATGAAAAACTGTTTTTT
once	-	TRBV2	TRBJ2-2	CASMGVGTGELFF	TGTGCCAGCATGGGGGTTGGCACCGGGGAGCTGTTTTTT
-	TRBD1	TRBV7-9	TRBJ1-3	CASSIGQGSGNTIYF	TGTGCCAGCAGCATCGGACAGGGCTCTGGAAACACCATATATTTT
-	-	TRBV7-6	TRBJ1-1	CASSLGGVVTEAFF	TGTGCCAGCAGCTTAGGGGGGGTGGTCACTGAAGCTTTCTTT
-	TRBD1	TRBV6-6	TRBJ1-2	CASKGVKGAQGYTF	TGTGCCAGCAAGGGGGTCAAGGGGGCGCAAGGCTACACCTTC
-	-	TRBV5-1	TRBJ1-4	CASSLDGTLEKLFF	TGCGCCAGCAGCTTGGATGGGACGCTTGAAAAACTGTTTTTT
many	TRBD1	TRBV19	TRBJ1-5	CASSIDEGAGYQPQHF	TGTGCCAGTAGTATAGATGAGGGGGCAGGCTATCAGCCCCAGCATTTT
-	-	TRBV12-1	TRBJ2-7	CASSFNRVRCGYEQYF	TGTGCCAGCAGCTTTAATCGGGTTCGCTGTGGCTACGAGCAGTACTTC
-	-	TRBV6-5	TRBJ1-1	CASRKDRYTEAFF	TGTGCCAGCAGAAAGGACAGATACACTGAAGCTTTCTTT
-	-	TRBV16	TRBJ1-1	CASSHDRENTEAFF	TGTGCCAGCAGCCATGATCGGGAAAACACTGAAGCTTTCTTT
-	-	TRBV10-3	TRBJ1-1	CAISDDLNTEAFF	TGTGCCATCAGTGATGACCTTAACACTGAAGCTTTCTTT
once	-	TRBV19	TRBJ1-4	CASSSGARTVREKLFF	TGTGCCAGTAGTTCAGGCGCCCGGACAGTGAGAGAAAAACTGTTTTTT
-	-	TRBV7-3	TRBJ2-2	CASSSGLPNTGELFF	TGTGCCAGCAGCTCGGGACTTCCGAACACCGGGGAGCTGTTTTTT
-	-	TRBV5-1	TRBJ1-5	CASSYDPYSNQPQHF	TGCGCCAGCAGCTACGACCCTTATAGCAATCAGCCCCAGCATTTT
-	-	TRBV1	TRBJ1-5	CTSSQYTGHSNQPQHF	TGCACCAGCAGCCAGTACACGGGACATAGCAATCAGCCCCAGCATTTT
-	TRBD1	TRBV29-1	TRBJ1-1	CSVTMTGSEAFF	TGCAGCGTTACTATGACAGGGTCTGAAGCTTTCTTT
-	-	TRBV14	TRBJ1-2	CASSQISAYGYTF	TGTGCCAGCAGCCAGATTTCGGCCTATGGCTACACCTTC
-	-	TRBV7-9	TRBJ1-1	CASSETGTVNTEAFF	TGTGCCAGCAGCGAGACCGGGACTGTGAACACTGAAGCTTTCTTT
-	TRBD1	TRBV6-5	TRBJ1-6	CALQGDNSPLHF	TGTGCCCTACAGGGGGATAATTCACCCCTCCACTTT
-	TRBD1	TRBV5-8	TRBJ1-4	CASSLSQGFDEKLFF	TGTGCCAGCAGCCTTTCACAGGGGTTTGATGAAAAACTGTTTTTT